These T cell receptor beta chains were read from a single sample in a study of T-cell reconstitution after alpha-beta-depleted transplantation in children. TCRdb re-derived calls from the PCR reads in MiXCR, one entry per CDR3 protein. The table has about 580,000 distinct CDR3 sequences, around 23% seen once; the top ten hold about 14%. Sequenced material: PBMCs, mostly from graft donor cells, taken 360 days after TCRalphabeta/CD19-depleted stem cell transplant. The receptor source for this set is a boy younger than two who had a stem cell transplant for acute myeloid leukemia, so the T cells may come from the graft donor. CDR3s include the opening cysteine and the closing phenylalanine or tryptophan. D genes are given only for firm matches. For some rows the clone size is stated as once, few or many, or as a class when expanded; others skip it.

-	TRBV5-6	few	TRBJ2-5	TGTGCCAGCAGCTTGTGGGGGAGCATCCAAGAGACCCAGTACTTC	CASSLWGSIQETQYF
-	TRBV6-6	many	TRBJ1-5	TGTGCCAGCTCCTTGTCCCATCAGCCCCAGCATTTT	CASSLSHQPQHF
-	TRBV12-3/TRBV12-4	-	TRBJ2-2	TGTGCCAGCAGTTTAGGCCAGGGGAGCTCCGGGGAGCTGTTTTTT	CASSLGQGSSGELFF
-	TRBV7-8	-	TRBJ2-5	TGTGCCAGCAGCTTTGACGACGTCGCGGGGAGCGGAGACCAAGAGACCCAGTACTTC	CASSFDDVAGSGDQETQYF
-	TRBV6-5	-	TRBJ2-5	TGTGCCAGCAGTTACTCGTGGGAAACAGGGTTTCAAGAGACCCAGTACTTC	CASSYSWETGFQETQYF
-	TRBV5-1	many	TRBJ2-7	TGCGCCAGCAGCTTGGCCCTGGGGGTGGGACTCTCCTACGAGCAGTACTTC	CASSLALGVGLSYEQYF
-	TRBV20-1	few	TRBJ2-7	TGCAGTGCTAGAGGGGGGCCGAGGGAGCAGTACTTC	CSARGGPREQYF
-	TRBV5-6	-	TRBJ2-5	TGTGCCAGCAAAAAAGGGGGTGAGACCCAGTACTTC	CASKKGGETQYF
TRBD1	TRBV12-3/TRBV12-4	-	TRBJ2-3	TGTGGCAGCAGCCAAGACAGGGTTAATACGCAGTATTTT	CGSSQDRVNTQYF
-	TRBV7-9	many	TRBJ1-6	TGTGCCAGCAGCTTAGCATCCCCAGGACAGAATTCACCCCTCCACTTT	CASSLASPGQNSPLHF
TRBD1	TRBV4-3	few	TRBJ2-7	TGCGCCAGCAGCCAAGCCGGGACAGGGGGGTACGAGCAGTACTTC	CASSQAGTGGYEQYF
-	TRBV29-1	few	TRBJ1-2	TGCAGCGTTGAAGCCACGACAGGAATTGGCTACACCTTC	CSVEATTGIGYTF
TRBD2	TRBV7-2	many	TRBJ2-7	TGTGCCAGCAGCTTCACGGGGGGATACGAGCAGTACTTC	CASSFTGGYEQYF
-	TRBV12-3/TRBV12-4	-	TRBJ2-4	TGTGCCAGCAGGGTCGCTAGAGCCAAAAACATTCAGTACTTC	CASRVARAKNIQYF
TRBD1	TRBV5-6	once	TRBJ1-4	TGTGCCAGCAGTTATGGACAGGGCGAAGAAAAACTGTTTTTT	CASSYGQGEEKLFF
-	TRBV28	-	TRBJ2-3	TGTGCCAGCACCTGGGGAGGATTGGGAGATACGCAGTATTTT	CASTWGGLGDTQYF
-	TRBV20-1	few	TRBJ2-4	TGCAGTGCTAGAGATCCGAGCGGAAACATTCAGTACTTC	CSARDPSGNIQYF
-	TRBV20-1	few	TRBJ2-3	TGCAGTGCTATTAGCCTTGAAGCAGATACGCAGTATTTT	CSAISLEADTQYF
TRBD1	TRBV3-1	many	TRBJ2-7	TGTGCCAGCAGCGCCTTACTGGGACAGATCGGGGAGCAGTACTTC	CASSALLGQIGEQYF
-	TRBV29-1	many	TRBJ2-1	TGCAGCGTGGGGCAGGGGGGCACCTACAATGAGCAGTTCTTC	CSVGQGGTYNEQFF
TRBD1	TRBV12-3/TRBV12-4	-	TRBJ2-1	TGTGCCAGCGGCAGGGGGCGGTTCTTC	CASGRGRFF